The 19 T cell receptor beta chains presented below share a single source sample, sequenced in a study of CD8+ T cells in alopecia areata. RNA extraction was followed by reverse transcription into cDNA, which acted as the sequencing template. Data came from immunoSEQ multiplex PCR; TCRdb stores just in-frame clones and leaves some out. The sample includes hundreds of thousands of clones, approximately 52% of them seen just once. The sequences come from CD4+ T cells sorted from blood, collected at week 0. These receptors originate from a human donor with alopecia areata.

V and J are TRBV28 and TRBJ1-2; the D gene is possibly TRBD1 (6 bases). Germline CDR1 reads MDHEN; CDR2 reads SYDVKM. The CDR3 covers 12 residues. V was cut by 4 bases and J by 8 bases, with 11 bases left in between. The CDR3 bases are TGTGCCAGCAGTTATACAGGGACGGGCTACACCTTC. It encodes CASSYTGTGYTF.

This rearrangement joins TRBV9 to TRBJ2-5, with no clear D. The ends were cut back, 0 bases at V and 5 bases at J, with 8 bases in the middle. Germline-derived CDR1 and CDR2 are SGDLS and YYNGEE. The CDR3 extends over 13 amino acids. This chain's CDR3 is CASSVGQMETQYF. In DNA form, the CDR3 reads TGTGCCAGCAGCGTAGGGCAGATGGAGACCCAGTACTTC.

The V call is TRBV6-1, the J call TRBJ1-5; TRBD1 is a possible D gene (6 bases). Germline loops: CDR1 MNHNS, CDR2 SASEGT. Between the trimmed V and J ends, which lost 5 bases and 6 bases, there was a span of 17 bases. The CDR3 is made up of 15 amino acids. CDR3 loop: CASSPWGRSAQPQHF. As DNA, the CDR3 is TGTGCCAGCAGTCCCTGGGGGCGGTCCGCTCAGCCCCAGCATTTT.

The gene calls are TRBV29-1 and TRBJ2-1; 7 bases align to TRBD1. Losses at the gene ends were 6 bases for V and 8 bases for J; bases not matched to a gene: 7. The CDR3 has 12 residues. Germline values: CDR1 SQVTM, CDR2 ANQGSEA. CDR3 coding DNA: TGCAGCGTCCGACAGGGAAGAGATGAGCAGTTCTTC. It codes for CSVRQGRDEQFF.

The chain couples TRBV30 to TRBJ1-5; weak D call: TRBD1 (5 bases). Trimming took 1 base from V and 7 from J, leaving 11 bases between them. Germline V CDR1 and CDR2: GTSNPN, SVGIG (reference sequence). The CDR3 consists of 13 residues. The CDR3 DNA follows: TGTGCCTGGAGTGGGGACGGCGGCCAGCCCCAGCATTTT. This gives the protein CAWSGDGGQPQHF.

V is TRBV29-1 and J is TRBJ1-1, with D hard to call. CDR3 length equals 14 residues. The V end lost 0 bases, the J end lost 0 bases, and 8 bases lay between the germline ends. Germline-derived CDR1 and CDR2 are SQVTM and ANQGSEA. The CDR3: CSVEDRRVNTEAFF. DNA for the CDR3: TGCAGCGTTGAAGATAGACGGGTGAACACTGAAGCTTTCTTT.

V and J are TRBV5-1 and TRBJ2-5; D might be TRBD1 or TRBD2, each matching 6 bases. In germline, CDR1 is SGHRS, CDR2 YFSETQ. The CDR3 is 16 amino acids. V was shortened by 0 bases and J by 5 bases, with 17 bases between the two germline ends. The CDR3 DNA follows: TGCGCCAGCAGCTTGGCCGTTTCGGGGGCGAGCGAGACCCAGTACTTC. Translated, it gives CASSLAVSGASETQYF. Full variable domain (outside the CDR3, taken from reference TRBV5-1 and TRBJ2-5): KAGVTQTPRYLIKTRGQQVTLSCSPISGHRSVSWYQQTPGQGLQFLFEYFSETQRNKGNFPGRFSGRQFSNSRSEMNVSTLELGDSALYLCASSLAVSGASETQYFGPGTRLLVL.

CDR3 amino acids: CASSPRPPANEQYF. The CDR3 DNA follows: TGTGCCAGCAGCCCCCGGCCACCCGCAAACGAGCAGTACTTC. This sequence joins TRBV28 and TRBJ2-7, with D unresolved. Germline V gene lookup returns CDR1 MDHEN and CDR2 SYDVKM. Trimming cost V 6 bases and J 5 bases, with 17 bases left between them. This CDR3 is built from 14 residues.

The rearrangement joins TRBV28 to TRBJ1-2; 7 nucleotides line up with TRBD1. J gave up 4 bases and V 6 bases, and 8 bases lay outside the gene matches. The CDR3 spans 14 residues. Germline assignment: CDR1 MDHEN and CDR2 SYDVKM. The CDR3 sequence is CASSDTGTVYGYTF. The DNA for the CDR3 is TGTGCCAGCAGCGATACCGGGACAGTCTATGGCTACACCTTC.

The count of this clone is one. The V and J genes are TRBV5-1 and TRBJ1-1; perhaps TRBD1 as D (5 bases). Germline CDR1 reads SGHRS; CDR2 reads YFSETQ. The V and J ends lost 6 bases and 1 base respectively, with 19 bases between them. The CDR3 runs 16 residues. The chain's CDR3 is CASTLSPGTANTEAFF. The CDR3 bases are TGCGCCAGCACTTTAAGCCCCGGGACGGCGAACACTGAAGCTTTCTTT. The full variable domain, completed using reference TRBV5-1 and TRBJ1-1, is KAGVTQTPRYLIKTRGQQVTLSCSPISGHRSVSWYQQTPGQGLQFLFEYFSETQRNKGNFPGRFSGRQFSNSRSEMNVSTLELGDSALYLCASTLSPGTANTEAFFGQGTRLTVV.

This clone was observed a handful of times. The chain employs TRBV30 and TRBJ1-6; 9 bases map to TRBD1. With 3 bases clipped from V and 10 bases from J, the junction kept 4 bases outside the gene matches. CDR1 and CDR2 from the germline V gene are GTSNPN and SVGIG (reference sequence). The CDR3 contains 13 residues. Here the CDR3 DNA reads TGTGCCTGGAGAAGGGACAGGGACTCACCCCTCCACTTT. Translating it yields CAWRRDRDSPLHF. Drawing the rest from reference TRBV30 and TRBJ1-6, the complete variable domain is SQTIHQWPATLVQPVGSPLSLECTVEGTSNPNLYWYRQAAGRGLQLLFYSVGIGQISSEVPQNLSASRPQDRQFILSSKKLLLSDSGFYLCAWRRDRDSPLHFGNGTRLTVT.

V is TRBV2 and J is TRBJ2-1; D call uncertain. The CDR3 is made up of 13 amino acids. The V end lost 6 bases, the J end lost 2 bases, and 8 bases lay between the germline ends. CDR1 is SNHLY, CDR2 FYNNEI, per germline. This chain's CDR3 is CASRSNPYNEQFF. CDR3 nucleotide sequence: TGTGCCAGCAGGAGCAACCCCTACAATGAGCAGTTCTTC.

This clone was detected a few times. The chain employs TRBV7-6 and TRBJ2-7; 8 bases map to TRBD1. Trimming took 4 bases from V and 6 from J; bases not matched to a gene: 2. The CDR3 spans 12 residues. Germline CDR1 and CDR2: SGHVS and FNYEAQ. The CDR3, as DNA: TGTGCCAGCAGCTCGGACAGGGCCGAGCAGTACTTC. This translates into CASSSDRAEQYF.

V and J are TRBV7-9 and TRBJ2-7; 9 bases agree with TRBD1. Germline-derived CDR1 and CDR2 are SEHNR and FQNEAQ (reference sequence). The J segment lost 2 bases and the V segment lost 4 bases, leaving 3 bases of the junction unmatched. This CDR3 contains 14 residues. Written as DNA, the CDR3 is TGTGCCAGCAGCTCGGACAGGGGTGCCTACGAGCAGTACTTC. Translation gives CASSSDRGAYEQYF.

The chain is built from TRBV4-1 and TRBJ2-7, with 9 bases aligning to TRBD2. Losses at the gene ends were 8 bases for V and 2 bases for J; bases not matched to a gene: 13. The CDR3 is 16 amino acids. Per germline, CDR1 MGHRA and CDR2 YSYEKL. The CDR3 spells CASRLGVAGGPYEQYF. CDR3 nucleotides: TGCGCCAGCCGGCTTGGAGTCGCGGGAGGGCCCTACGAGCAGTACTTC.

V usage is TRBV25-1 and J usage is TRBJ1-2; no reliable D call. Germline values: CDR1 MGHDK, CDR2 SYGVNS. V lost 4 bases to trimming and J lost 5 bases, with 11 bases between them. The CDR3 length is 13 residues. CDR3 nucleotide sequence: TGTGCCAGCAGTGGACTGGGGAGTTATGGCTACACCTTC. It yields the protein CASSGLGSYGYTF.

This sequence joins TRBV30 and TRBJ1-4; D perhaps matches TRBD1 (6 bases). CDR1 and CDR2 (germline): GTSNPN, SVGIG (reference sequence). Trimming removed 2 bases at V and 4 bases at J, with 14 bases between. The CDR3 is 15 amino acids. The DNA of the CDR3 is TGTGCCTGGAGTAGGATAACAGGGCTTAATGAAAAACTGTTTTTT. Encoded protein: CAWSRITGLNEKLFF.

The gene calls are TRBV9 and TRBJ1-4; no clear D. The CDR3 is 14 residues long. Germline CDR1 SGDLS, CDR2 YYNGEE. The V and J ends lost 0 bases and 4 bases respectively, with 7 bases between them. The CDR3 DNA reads TGTGCCAGCAGCGTAGGCACCTATAATGAAAAACTGTTTTTT. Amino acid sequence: CASSVGTYNEKLFF.

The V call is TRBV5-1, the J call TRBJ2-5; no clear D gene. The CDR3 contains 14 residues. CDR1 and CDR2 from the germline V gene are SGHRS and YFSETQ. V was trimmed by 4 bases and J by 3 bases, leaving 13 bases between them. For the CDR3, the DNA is TGCGCCAGCAGCCCCCCTGCTGGGGAAGAGACCCAGTACTTC. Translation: CASSPPAGEETQYF. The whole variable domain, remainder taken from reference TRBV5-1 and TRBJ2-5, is KAGVTQTPRYLIKTRGQQVTLSCSPISGHRSVSWYQQTPGQGLQFLFEYFSETQRNKGNFPGRFSGRQFSNSRSEMNVSTLELGDSALYLCASSPPAGEETQYFGPGTRLLVL.